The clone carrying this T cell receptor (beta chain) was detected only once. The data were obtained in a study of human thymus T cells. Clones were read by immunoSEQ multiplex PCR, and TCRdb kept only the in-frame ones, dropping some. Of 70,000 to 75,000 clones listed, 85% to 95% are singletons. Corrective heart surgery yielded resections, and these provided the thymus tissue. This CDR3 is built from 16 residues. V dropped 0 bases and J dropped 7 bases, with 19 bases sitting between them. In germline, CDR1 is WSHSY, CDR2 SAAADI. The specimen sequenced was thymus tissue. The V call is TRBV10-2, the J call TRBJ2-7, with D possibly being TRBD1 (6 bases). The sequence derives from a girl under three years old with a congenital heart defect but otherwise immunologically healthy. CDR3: CASSESMGRGKREQYF. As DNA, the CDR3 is TGCGCCAGCAGTGAGTCGATGGGCAGGGGTAAGAGGGAGCAGTACTTC.